Below, one T cell receptor beta chain is given with its context. Antigen unknown. This sample is part of a study of Ad26.COV2.S vaccination and SARS-CoV-2 variants. TCRdb's copy holds only in-frame clones and misses some; the assay was immunoSEQ multiplex PCR. The sample lists roughly 180,000 clones, roughly nine tenths seen once, with about 5.5% in the top ten. General observations from the study: It is possible that the TCR breadth and depth analyses underestimated the total T cell responses. For non-spike TCRs, breadth in vaccine recipients resembled that in placebo recipients.

The CDR3 sequence is 13 residues long. Germline values: CDR1 MGHRA, CDR2 YSYEKL. V dropped 8 bases and J dropped 5 bases, with 15 bases sitting between them. The chain has TRBV4-1 and TRBJ1-2; D may be TRBD1 (6 bases). The clonotype was recovered from a human donor who had recovered from COVID-19. The source material was peripheral blood, sampled after recovery from COVID-19. The CDR3 DNA sequence: TGCGCCAGCCGTCCGGGGGGCGATTATGGCTACACCTTC. Translating gives CASRPGGDYGYTF.